Following are 18 T cell receptor beta chains from one sample sequenced in a study of cytomegalovirus exposure and HLA in healthy donors. The PCR used 60 Vbeta and 13 Jbeta primers. This table comes from immunoSEQ multiplex PCR, and its TCRdb copy is limited to in-frame clones, with some not included. The sample lists around 190,000 clones; roughly four fifths were seen once. Input material: PBMCs. All receptors come from a man aged 30 to 45 in good health and CMV-seronegative.

The chain carries TRBV5-1 and TRBJ2-1; TRBD2 matches at 10 bases. V gave up 4 bases and J gave up 4 bases; unmatched junction bases: 5. The V gene's germline CDR1 is SGHRS and CDR2 YFSETQ. The CDR3 loop spans 15 amino acids. The CDR3 bases are TGCGCCAGCAGCCAAGCGGGAGGGCCGTACAATGAGCAGTTCTTC. Translating gives CASSQAGGPYNEQFF. Variable domain in full (rest from reference TRBV5-1 and TRBJ2-1): KAGVTQTPRYLIKTRGQQVTLSCSPISGHRSVSWYQQTPGQGLQFLFEYFSETQRNKGNFPGRFSGRQFSNSRSEMNVSTLELGDSALYLCASSQAGGPYNEQFFGPGTRLTVL.

The chain has TRBV2 and TRBJ1-1; D is possibly TRBD1 (5 bases). Trimming pared 7 bases from V and 4 bases from J, leaving 13 bases between. The CDR3 totals 13 residues. Germline CDR1 SNHLY, CDR2 FYNNEI. CDR3 sequence reads: CASKGPLGTEAFF. DNA for the CDR3: TGTGCCAGCAAGGGGCCGTTGGGCACTGAAGCTTTCTTT.

The V call is TRBV7-9, the J call TRBJ2-2, with D uncertain. CDR3 size: 16 residues. The germline V and J ends were trimmed by 0 bases and 5 bases, with 13 bases remaining between them. The germline V gene has CDR1 SEHNR and CDR2 FQNEAQ (reference sequence). The CDR3 nucleotides read TGTGCCAGCAGCTTAGCGACTGTAGTGTGGACCGGGGAGCTGTTTTTT. The encoded protein is CASSLATVVWTGELFF. Full variable domain (remainder filled in from reference TRBV7-9 and TRBJ2-2): DTGVSQNPRHKITKRGQNVTFRCDPISEHNRLYWYRQTLGQGPEFLTYFQNEAQLEKSRLLSDRFSAERPKGSFSTLEIQRTEQGDSAMYLCASSLATVVWTGELFFGEGSRLTVL.

The J gene is TRBJ2-7, the V gene TRBV18; D possibly corresponds to TRBD1 (6 bases). This CDR3 region has 14 residues. V was pared by 2 bases and J by 2 bases, with 10 bases between. Germline loops: CDR1 KGHSH, CDR2 LQKENI. CDR3 DNA: TGTGCCAGCTCACCAAACAGGGTCGCCTACGAGCAGTACTTC. This encodes CASSPNRVAYEQYF.

The V call is TRBV19, the J call TRBJ1-5; possibly TRBD1 for D (6 bases). The CDR3 has 14 amino acids. The V gene's germline CDR1 is LNHDA and CDR2 SQIVND (reference sequence). The V and J ends lost 10 bases and 1 base respectively, with 14 bases between them. The CDR3 spells CATTGRGSNQPQHF. CDR3 coding DNA: TGTGCCACTACCGGCAGGGGCAGCAATCAGCCCCAGCATTTT. Filled out from reference TRBV19 and TRBJ1-5, the complete variable domain reads DGGITQSPKYLFRKEGQNVTLSCEQNLNHDAMYWYRQDPGQGLRLIYYSQIVNDFQKGDIAEGYSVSREKKESFPLTVTSAQKNPTAFYLCATTGRGSNQPQHFGDGTRLSIL.

This rearrangement joins TRBV25-1 to TRBJ1-3, with 8 positions matching TRBD1. V lost 6 bases to trimming and J lost 5 bases; unmatched junction nucleotides: 15. The CDR3 totals 17 residues. CDR1 and CDR2 from the germline V gene are MGHDK and SYGVNS. DNA for the CDR3: TGTGCCAGCAGGGGAAACGAGAGGACAGGGTTTAGAAACACCATATATTTT. The encoded protein is CASRGNERTGFRNTIYF.

This chain links TRBV19 with TRBJ2-5; D is possibly TRBD1 (5 bases). Per the germline V gene, CDR1 is LNHDA and CDR2 is SQIVND (reference sequence). CDR3 length: 13 residues. V dropped 4 bases and J dropped 7 bases, with 13 bases sitting between them. CDR3 sequence (DNA): TGTGCCAGTAGTACCCAGGGCGGCGGGACCCAGTACTTC. This sequence encodes CASSTQGGGTQYF. The entire variable domain, with the rest obtained from reference TRBV19 and TRBJ2-5, is as follows: DGGITQSPKYLFRKEGQNVTLSCEQNLNHDAMYWYRQDPGQGLRLIYYSQIVNDFQKGDIAEGYSVSREKKESFPLTVTSAQKNPTAFYLCASSTQGGGTQYFGPGTRLLVL.

This clone was counted between two and nine times. The J gene is TRBJ1-1, the V gene TRBV15; TRBD1 aligns across 7 bases. Looked up from germline, CDR1 is LNHNV and CDR2 is YYDKDF (reference sequence). This CDR3 has 16 amino acids. Germline trimming cut 0 bases from V and 4 bases from J; bases unmatched to any gene: 8. CDR3 DNA: TGTGCCACCAGCAGAGAGTTTCAGGGGGTGGGCACTGAAGCTTTCTTT. Its translation is CATSREFQGVGTEAFF.

This clone has only a few counts. The CDR3 reads CASSARGFYTEAFF. For the CDR3, the DNA is TGTGCCAGCAGTGCCAGGGGGTTCTACACTGAAGCTTTCTTT. The rearrangement links TRBV6-5 to TRBJ1-1; TRBD1 aligns across 7 bases. There are 14 residues in the CDR3. The germline gives CDR1 MNHEY, CDR2 SVGAGI. The V and J ends lost 5 bases and 3 bases, in that order; junction bases with no gene match: 6.

The V and J genes are TRBV2 and TRBJ2-7; 8 nucleotides agree with TRBD2. Germline assignment: CDR1 SNHLY and CDR2 FYNNEI. V trimming: 2 bases; J trimming: 5 bases; junction bases outside the gene matches: 5. This CDR3 contains 14 residues. The CDR3 here is CASSERREEDEQYF. Here the CDR3 DNA reads TGTGCCAGCAGTGAACGGCGGGAGGAGGACGAGCAGTACTTC. The full variable domain, in which reference TRBV2 and TRBJ2-7 provide the parts outside the CDR3, is EPEVTQTPSHQVTQMGQEVILRCVPISNHLYFYWYRQILGQKVEFLVSFYNNEISEKSEIFDDQFSVERPDGSNFTLKIRSTKLEDSAMYFCASSERREEDEQYFGPGTRLTVT.

The chain links TRBV6-1 to TRBJ2-1; D is undetermined. The V end was cut by 1 base, the J end by 5 bases, with 15 bases between. The CDR3 totals 16 residues. The germline V gene has CDR1 MNHNS and CDR2 SASEGT. This CDR3 reads CASSEVSRSRNNEQFF. The CDR3 DNA is TGTGCCAGCAGTGAAGTTAGTAGGAGTAGAAACAATGAGCAGTTCTTC.

The chain combines TRBV6-5 with TRBJ2-1, with 10 bases lining up with TRBD2. This CDR3 comprises 15 residues. Germline CDR1 is MNHEY and CDR2 is SVGAGI. V lost 2 bases to trimming and J lost 7 bases; unmatched junction nucleotides: 5. For the CDR3, the DNA is TGTGCCAGCAGTTACCGGCTAGCGGGAGTTAATGAGCAGTTCTTC. Amino acid sequence: CASSYRLAGVNEQFF.

This clone was detected once. This chain uses TRBV6-4 with TRBJ2-2; a possible D gene is TRBD2 (6 bases). Trimming took 3 bases from V and 3 from J, leaving 11 bases between them. Per germline, CDR1 MRHNA and CDR2 SNTAGT. The CDR3 loop spans 15 amino acids. CDR3 sequence: CASSEVGGYTGELFF. The CDR3 region has the DNA TGTGCCAGCAGTGAGGTGGGAGGATACACCGGGGAGCTGTTTTTT.

This clone has a single count. This rearrangement joins TRBV27 to TRBJ2-1; 10 nucleotides match TRBD2. V gave up 2 bases and J gave up 9 bases; unmatched junction bases: 10. CDR1 is MNHEY and CDR2 is SMNVEV in the germline V gene (reference sequence). The CDR3 covers 16 residues. DNA of the CDR3: TGTGCCAGCAGTTTAACAGCGGGAGGGACCCCACTTGAGCAGTTCTTC. Protein sequence: CASSLTAGGTPLEQFF.

The V call is TRBV7-9, the J call TRBJ1-5; 7 bases match TRBD1. The germline CDR1 and CDR2 sequences are SEHNR and FQNEAQ (reference sequence). The CDR3 extends over 15 amino acids. The J segment lost 6 bases and the V segment lost 1 base, leaving 6 bases of the junction unmatched. The CDR3 sequence is CASSLEGQFFQPQHF. In nucleotides, the CDR3 is TGTGCCAGCAGCTTAGAGGGACAGTTCTTTCAGCCCCAGCATTTT.

This clone has only a few counts. This sequence joins TRBV11-2 and TRBJ1-5; D might be TRBD1 (6 bases). CDR3 length: 15 residues. The V end lost 4 bases, the J end lost 2 bases, and 12 bases lay between the germline ends. The germline V gene encodes CDR1 SGHAT and CDR2 FQNNGV. CDR3 loop: CASSYQGFRNQPQHF. DNA for the CDR3: TGTGCCAGCAGCTACCAGGGGTTTCGCAATCAGCCCCAGCATTTT.

The V call is TRBV4-2, the J call TRBJ1-4; 8 nucleotides line up with TRBD1. Germline CDR1 LGHNA, CDR2 YNFKEQ. The J segment lost 2 bases and the V segment lost 4 bases, leaving 3 bases of the junction unmatched. The CDR3 is 15 amino acids. DNA of the CDR3: TGTGCCAGCAGCCGCCAGGGGGCGACTAATGAAAAACTGTTTTTT. It translates to CASSRQGATNEKLFF.

The chain combines TRBV10-3 with TRBJ2-7, with 8 bases matching TRBD2. Germline V lookup: CDR1 ENHRY, CDR2 SYGVKD. The CDR3 is 15 amino acids. V shed 4 bases, J shed 3 bases, and the junction held 8 bases outside the gene matches. In DNA, the CDR3 is TGTGCCATCAGTGGAACTGGACTAGCTCTCTACGAGCAGTACTTC. This codes for CAISGTGLALYEQYF.